This T cell receptor (beta chain) was captured by sequencing in a study of identical twins. This clonotype was detected only a few times. Donors uniformly comprised healthy Caucasians. Germline V gene lookup returns CDR1 ENHRY and CDR2 SYGVKD. V was pared by 5 bases and J by 9 bases, with 17 bases between. This CDR3 spans 14 amino acids. TCRdb ran MiXCR on the 5' RACE reads and lists one entry per CDR3 protein. This table holds some 600,000 distinct CDR3 sequences, 7.1% found once. The same sample was also studied in work on yellow fever vaccine responses in identical twins.

V and J are TRBV10-3 and TRBJ2-1; D may be TRBD1 (6 bases). The sample taken for sequencing was PBMCs. The clonotype was recovered from a woman in her late teens or twenties in good health. The CDR3 is CAISSTGQVGEQFF. CDR3 coding DNA: TGTGCCATCAGTTCTACGGGACAAGTTGGTGAGCAGTTCTTC.